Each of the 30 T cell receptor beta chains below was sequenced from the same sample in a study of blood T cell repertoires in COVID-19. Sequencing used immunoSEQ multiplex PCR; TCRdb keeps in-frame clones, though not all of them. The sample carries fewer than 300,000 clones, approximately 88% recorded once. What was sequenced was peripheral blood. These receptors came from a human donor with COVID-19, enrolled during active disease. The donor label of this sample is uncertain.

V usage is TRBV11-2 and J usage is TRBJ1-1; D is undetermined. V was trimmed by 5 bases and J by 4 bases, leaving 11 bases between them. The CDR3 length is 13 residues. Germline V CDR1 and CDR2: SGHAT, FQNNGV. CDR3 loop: CASSNRDPTEAFF. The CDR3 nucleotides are TGTGCCAGCAGCAACCGGGATCCCACTGAAGCTTTCTTT.

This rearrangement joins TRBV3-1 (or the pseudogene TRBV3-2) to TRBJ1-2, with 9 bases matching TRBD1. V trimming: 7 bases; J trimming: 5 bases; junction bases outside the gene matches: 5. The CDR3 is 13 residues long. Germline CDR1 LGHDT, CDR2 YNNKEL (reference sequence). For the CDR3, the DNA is TGTGCCAGCACCCGGGACAGGGAATATGGCTACACCTTC. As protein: CASTRDREYGYTF.

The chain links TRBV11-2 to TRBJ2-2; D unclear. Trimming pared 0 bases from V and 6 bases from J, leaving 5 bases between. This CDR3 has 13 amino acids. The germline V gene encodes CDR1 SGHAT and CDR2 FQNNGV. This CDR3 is CASSLDQSGELFF. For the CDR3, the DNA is TGTGCCAGCAGCTTAGATCAGTCCGGGGAGCTGTTTTTT.

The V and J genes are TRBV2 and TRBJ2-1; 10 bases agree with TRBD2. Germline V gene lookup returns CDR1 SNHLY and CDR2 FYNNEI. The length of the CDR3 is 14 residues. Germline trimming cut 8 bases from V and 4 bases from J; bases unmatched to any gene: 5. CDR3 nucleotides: TGTGCCAGCGACGGGACTAGCGCTTACAATGAGCAGTTCTTC. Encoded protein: CASDGTSAYNEQFF.

The DNA of the CDR3 is TGTGCCAGCAGCCACTCGGGAGGGACTACTAATAACTACGAGCAGTACTTC. It is translated as CASSHSGGTTNNYEQYF. J is TRBJ2-7 and V is TRBV7-8, with TRBD2 matching over 8 bases. V was clipped by 5 bases and J by 3 bases; unmatched bases: 15. Looked up from germline, CDR1 is SGHVS and CDR2 is FQNEAQ. CDR3 length equals 17 residues.

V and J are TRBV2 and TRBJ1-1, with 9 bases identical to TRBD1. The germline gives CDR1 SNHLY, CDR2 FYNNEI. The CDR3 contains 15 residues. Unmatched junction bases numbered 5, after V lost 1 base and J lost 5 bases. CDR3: CASSEEGQGRTEAFF. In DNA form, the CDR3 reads TGTGCCAGCAGTGAAGAGGGACAGGGTAGGACTGAAGCTTTCTTT.

The CDR3 sequence: CATSSWGEFSGVSYNEQFF. CDR3 bases: TGTGCCACCAGCAGCTGGGGGGAGTTTAGCGGGGTCTCCTACAATGAGCAGTTCTTC. V is TRBV15 and J is TRBJ2-1; 8 bases line up with TRBD2. After removal of 3 bases from V and 0 bases from J, the junction contained 13 bases not matched to a gene. This CDR3 spans 19 amino acids. Germline loops: CDR1 LNHNV, CDR2 YYDKDF (reference sequence).

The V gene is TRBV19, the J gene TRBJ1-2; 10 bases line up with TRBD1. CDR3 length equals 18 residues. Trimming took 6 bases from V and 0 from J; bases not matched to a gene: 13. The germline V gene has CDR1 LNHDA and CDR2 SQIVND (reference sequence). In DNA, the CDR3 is TGTGCCAGTAGCGAATTCGGGACAGGGGCTTTAGCTAACTATGGCTACACCTTC. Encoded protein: CASSEFGTGALANYGYTF.

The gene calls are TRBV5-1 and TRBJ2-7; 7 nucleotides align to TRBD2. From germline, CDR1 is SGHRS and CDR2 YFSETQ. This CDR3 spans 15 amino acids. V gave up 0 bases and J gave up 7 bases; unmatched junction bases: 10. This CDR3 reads CASSLEVGGPGEQYF. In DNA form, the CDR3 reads TGCGCCAGCAGCTTGGAGGTGGGAGGGCCGGGGGAGCAGTACTTC.

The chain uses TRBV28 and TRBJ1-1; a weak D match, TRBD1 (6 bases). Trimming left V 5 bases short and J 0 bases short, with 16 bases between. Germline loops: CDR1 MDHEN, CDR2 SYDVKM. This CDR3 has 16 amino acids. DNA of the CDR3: TGTGCCAGCAGTGAAGGGGGAGCAGACATGAACACTGAAGCTTTCTTT. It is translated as CASSEGGADMNTEAFF.

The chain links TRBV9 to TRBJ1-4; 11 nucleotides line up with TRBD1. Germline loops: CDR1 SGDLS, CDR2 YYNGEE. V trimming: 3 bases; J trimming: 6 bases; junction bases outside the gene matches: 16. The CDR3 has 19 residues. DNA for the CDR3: TGTGCCAGCAGCGCGAGAGGGACAGGGGGGACGGTTGATCATGAAAAACTGTTTTTT. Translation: CASSARGTGGTVDHEKLFF.

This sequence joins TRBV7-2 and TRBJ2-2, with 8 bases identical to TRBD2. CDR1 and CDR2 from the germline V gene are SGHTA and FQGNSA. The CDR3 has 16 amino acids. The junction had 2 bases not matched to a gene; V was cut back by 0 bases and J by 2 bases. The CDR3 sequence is CASSLAGLVNTGELFF. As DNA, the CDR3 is TGTGCCAGCAGCTTAGCGGGACTAGTAAACACCGGGGAGCTGTTTTTT.

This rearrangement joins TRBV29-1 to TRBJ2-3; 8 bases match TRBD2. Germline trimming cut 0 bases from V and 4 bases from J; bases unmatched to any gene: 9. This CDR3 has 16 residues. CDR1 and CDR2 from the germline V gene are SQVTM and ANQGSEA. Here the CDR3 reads CSVEDGGLGGADTQYF. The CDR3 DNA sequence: TGCAGCGTTGAAGATGGGGGACTAGGTGGGGCAGATACGCAGTATTTT.

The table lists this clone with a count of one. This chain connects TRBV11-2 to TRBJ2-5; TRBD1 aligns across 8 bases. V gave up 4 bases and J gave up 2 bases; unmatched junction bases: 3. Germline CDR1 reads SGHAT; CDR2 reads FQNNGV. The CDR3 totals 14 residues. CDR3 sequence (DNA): TGTGCCAGCAGCTCTGGACAGGGTCAAGAGACCCAGTACTTC. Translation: CASSSGQGQETQYF.

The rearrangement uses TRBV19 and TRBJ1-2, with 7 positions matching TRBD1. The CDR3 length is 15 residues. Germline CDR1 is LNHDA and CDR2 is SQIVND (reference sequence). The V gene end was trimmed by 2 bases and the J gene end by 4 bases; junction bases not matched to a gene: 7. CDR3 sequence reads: CASSIPPGGIYGYTF. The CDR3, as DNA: TGTGCCAGTAGTATACCCCCAGGGGGTATCTATGGCTACACCTTC.

DNA of the CDR3: TGTGCCAGCAGCCCGCGACAGCGTGACTGGACCCAGTACTTC. Protein product: CASSPRQRDWTQYF. V gene TRBV3-1 (or the pseudogene TRBV3-2) combines with J gene TRBJ2-5, with D possibly TRBD1 on 5 matching bases. Looked up from germline, CDR1 is LGHDT and CDR2 is YNNKEL (reference sequence). V lost 4 bases to trimming and J lost 7 bases, with 16 bases between them. This CDR3 is 14 amino acids long.

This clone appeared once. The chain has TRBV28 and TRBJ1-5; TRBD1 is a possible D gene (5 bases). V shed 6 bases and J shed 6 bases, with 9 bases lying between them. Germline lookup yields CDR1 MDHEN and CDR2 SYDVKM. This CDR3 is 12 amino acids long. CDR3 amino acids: CASRPGSQPQHF. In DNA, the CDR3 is TGTGCCAGCAGACCAGGGTCTCAGCCCCAGCATTTT.

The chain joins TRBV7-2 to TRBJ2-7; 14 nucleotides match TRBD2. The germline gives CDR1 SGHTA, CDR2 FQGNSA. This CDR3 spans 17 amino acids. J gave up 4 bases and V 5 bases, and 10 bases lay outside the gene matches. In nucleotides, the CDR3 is TGTGCCAGCAGCGGGGGGACTAGCGGGAGCCGCAGATACGAGCAGTACTTC. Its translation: CASSGGTSGSRRYEQYF.

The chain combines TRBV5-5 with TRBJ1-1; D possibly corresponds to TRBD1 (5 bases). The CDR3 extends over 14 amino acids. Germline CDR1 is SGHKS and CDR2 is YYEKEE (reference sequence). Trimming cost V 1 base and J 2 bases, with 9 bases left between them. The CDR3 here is CASSLLTANTEAFF. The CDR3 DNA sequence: TGTGCCAGCAGCTTGTTGACAGCTAACACTGAAGCTTTCTTT.

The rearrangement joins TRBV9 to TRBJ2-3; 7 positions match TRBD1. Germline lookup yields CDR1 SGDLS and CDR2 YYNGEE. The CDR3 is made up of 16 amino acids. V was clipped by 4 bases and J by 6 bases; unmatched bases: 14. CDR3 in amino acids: CASSPSPETGMDTQYF. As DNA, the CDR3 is TGTGCCAGCAGCCCCTCCCCAGAGACAGGGATGGATACGCAGTATTTT.

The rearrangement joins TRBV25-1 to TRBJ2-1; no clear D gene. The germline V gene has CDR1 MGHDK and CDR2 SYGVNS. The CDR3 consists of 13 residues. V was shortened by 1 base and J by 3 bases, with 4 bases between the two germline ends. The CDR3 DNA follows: TGTGCCAGCAGTGAATCCTTCTACAATGAGCAGTTCTTC. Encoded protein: CASSESFYNEQFF.

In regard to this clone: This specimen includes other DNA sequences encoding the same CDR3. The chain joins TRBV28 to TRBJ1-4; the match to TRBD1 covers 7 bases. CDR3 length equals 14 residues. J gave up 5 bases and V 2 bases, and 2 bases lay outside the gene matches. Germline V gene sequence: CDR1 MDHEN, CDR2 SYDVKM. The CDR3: CASSLQGVNEKLFF. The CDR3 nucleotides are TGTGCCAGCAGTTTACAGGGGGTGAATGAAAAACTGTTTTTT.

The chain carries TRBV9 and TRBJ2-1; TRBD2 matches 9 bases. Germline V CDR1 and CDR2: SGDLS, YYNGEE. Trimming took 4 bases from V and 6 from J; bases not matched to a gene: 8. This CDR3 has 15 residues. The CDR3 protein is CASSMAGGPVNEQFF. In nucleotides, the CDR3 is TGTGCCAGCAGCATGGCGGGAGGGCCTGTCAATGAGCAGTTCTTC.

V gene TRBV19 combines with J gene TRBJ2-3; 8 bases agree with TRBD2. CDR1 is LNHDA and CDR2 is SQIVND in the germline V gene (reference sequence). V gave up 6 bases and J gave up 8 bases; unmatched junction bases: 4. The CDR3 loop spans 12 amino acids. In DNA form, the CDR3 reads TGTGCCAGTAGAGGACTAGCTGGTACGCAGTATTTT. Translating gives CASRGLAGTQYF. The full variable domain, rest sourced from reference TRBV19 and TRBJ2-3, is DGGITQSPKYLFRKEGQNVTLSCEQNLNHDAMYWYRQDPGQGLRLIYYSQIVNDFQKGDIAEGYSVSREKKESFPLTVTSAQKNPTAFYLCASRGLAGTQYFGPGTRLTVL.

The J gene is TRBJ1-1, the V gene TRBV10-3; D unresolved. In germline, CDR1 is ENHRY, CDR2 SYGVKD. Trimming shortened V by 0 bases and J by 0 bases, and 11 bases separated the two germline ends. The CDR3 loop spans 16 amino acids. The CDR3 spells CAISESRTSLNTEAFF. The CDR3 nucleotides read TGTGCCATCAGTGAGTCTCGCACGAGCTTGAACACTGAAGCTTTCTTT.

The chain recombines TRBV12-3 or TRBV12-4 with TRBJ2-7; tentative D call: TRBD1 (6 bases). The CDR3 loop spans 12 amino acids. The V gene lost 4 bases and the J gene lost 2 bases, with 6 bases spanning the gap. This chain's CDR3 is CASSWDTYEQYF. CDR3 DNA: TGTGCCAGCAGTTGGGACACCTACGAGCAGTACTTC.

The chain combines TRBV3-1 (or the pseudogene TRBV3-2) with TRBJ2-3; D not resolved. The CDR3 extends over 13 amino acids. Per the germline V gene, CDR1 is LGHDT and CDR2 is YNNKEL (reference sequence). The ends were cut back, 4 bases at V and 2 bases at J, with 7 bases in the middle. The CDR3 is CASSPTSTDTQYF. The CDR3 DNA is TGTGCCAGCAGCCCTACTTCCACAGATACGCAGTATTTT.

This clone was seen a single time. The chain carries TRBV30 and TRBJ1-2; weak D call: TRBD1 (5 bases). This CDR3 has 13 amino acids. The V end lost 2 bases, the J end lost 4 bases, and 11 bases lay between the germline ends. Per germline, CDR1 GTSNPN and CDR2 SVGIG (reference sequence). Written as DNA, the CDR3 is TGTGCCTGGAGTAACGGGAGGGGCTATGGCTACACCTTC. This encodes CAWSNGRGYGYTF.

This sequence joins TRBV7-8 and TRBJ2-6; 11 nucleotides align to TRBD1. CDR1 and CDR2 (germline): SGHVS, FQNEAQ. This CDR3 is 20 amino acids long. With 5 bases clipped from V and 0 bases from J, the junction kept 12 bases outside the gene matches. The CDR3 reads CASSPVWGQGVSSGANVLTF. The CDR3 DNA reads TGTGCCAGCAGCCCGGTGTGGGGACAGGGGGTTTCCTCTGGGGCCAACGTCCTGACTTTC.

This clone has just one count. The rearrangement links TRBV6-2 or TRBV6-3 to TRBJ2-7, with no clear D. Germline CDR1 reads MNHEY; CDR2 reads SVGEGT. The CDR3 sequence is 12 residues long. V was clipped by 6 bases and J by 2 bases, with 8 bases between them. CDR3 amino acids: CASSRTPYEQYF. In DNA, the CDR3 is TGTGCCAGCAGCCGTACTCCCTACGAGCAGTACTTC.